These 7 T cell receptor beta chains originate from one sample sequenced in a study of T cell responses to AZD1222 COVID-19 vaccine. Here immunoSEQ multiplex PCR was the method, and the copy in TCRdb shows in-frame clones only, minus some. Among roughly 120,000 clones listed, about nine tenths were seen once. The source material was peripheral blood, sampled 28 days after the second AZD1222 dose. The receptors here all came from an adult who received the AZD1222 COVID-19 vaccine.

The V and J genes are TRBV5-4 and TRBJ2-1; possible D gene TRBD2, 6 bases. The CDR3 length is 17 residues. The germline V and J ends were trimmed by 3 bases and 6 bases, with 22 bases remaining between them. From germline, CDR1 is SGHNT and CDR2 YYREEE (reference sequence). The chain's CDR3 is CASSSGGGGRPLNEQFF. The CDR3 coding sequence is TGTGCCAGCAGCTCCGGGGGTGGGGGGAGGCCCCTCAATGAGCAGTTCTTC.

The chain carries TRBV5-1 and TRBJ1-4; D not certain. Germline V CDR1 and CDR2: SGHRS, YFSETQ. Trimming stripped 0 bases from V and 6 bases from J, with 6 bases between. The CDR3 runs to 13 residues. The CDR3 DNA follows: TGCGCCAGCAGCTTGGCGCCGGATGAAAAACTGTTTTTT. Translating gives CASSLAPDEKLFF.

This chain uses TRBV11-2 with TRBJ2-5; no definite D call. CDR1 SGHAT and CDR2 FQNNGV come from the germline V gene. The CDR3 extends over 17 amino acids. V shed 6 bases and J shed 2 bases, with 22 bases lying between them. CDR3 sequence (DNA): TGTGCCAGCAGTTTATCCCTCGGCGGAGCCACGCAAGAGACCCAGTACTTC. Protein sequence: CASSLSLGGATQETQYF.

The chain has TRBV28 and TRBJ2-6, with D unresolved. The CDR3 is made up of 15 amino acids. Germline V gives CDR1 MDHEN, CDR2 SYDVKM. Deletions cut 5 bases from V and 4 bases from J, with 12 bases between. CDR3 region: CASSPRVSGANVLTF. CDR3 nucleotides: TGTGCCAGCAGTCCAAGGGTGTCCGGGGCCAACGTCCTGACTTTC.

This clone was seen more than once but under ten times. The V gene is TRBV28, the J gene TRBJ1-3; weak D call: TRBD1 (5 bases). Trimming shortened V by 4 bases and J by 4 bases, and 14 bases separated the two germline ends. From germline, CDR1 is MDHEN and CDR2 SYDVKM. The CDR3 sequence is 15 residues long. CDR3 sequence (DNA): TGTGCCAGCAGTTCCCCCACTTGGGGGGGAAACACCATATATTTT. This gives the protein CASSSPTWGGNTIYF.

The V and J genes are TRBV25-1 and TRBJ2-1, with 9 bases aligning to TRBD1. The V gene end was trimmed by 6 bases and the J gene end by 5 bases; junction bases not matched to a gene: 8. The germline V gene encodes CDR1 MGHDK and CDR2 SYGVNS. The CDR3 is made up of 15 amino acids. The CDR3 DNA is TGTGCCAGCAGCCTGGGACAGGGATACGACAATGAGCAGTTCTTC. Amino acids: CASSLGQGYDNEQFF.

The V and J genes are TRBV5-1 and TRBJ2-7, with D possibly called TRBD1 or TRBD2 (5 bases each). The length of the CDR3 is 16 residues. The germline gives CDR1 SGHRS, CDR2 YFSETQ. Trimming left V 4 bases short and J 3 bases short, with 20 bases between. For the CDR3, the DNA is TGCGCCAGCAGCGAAATTCCGACCGGGACGGTCTACGAGCAGTACTTC. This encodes CASSEIPTGTVYEQYF.